The 27 T cell receptor beta chains below come from one sample, sequenced in a study of cytomegalovirus exposure and HLA in healthy donors. The PCR made use of 60 Vbeta and 13 Jbeta primers. Profiling relied on immunoSEQ multiplex PCR, and the TCRdb table lists in-frame clones only, not all of them. The sample carries more than 200,000 clones, 70% to 80% recorded once. Sequencing input: PBMCs. Receptors were obtained from a man aged 35 to 55 in good health and CMV-seronegative.

This rearrangement joins TRBV10-3 to TRBJ1-1, with 7 bases aligning to TRBD1. This CDR3 comprises 13 residues. The germline CDR1 and CDR2 sequences are ENHRY and SYGVKD. V shed 5 bases and J 3 bases; nucleotides not matched to a gene: 3. The CDR3 DNA follows: TGTGCCATCAGTTTTCAGGGGGACACTGAAGCTTTCTTT. It translates to CAISFQGDTEAFF.

The table lists this clone with a few counts. The chain links TRBV5-4 to TRBJ2-5; TRBD1 might be the D (6 bases). Germline V gene lookup returns CDR1 SGHNT and CDR2 YYREEE (reference sequence). The CDR3 is 14 residues long. V was clipped by 3 bases and J by 8 bases, with 17 bases between them. CDR3 coding DNA: TGTGCCAGCAGCTCCCGGACAGCCGAAGGAACCCAGTACTTC. Amino acid sequence: CASSSRTAEGTQYF.

The chain is built from TRBV7-8 and TRBJ2-1, with TRBD2 identical over 10 bases. Germline assignment: CDR1 SGHVS and CDR2 FQNEAQ. This CDR3 has 16 residues. The V and J ends lost 3 bases and 0 bases, in that order; junction bases with no gene match: 2. This chain's CDR3 is CASSFLAGDSYNEQFF. The CDR3 DNA is TGTGCCAGCAGCTTTCTAGCGGGGGACTCCTACAATGAGCAGTTCTTC.

The V and J genes are TRBV5-4 and TRBJ2-3; D possibly corresponds to TRBD1 (7 bases). CDR3 length: 14 residues. Germline V gene lookup returns CDR1 SGHNT and CDR2 YYREEE (reference sequence). V shed 4 bases and J shed 4 bases, with 13 bases lying between them. The CDR3 sequence: CASSPGGTADTQYF. For the CDR3, the DNA is TGTGCCAGCAGCCCAGGGGGGACGGCAGATACGCAGTATTTT.

This clone showed up just once. The V call is TRBV5-1, the J call TRBJ2-2; D may be TRBD2 (6 bases). This CDR3 contains 16 residues. Germline V gene data show CDR1 as SGHRS and CDR2 as YFSETQ. V lost 3 bases, J lost 1 base, and 13 bases lay in between. The CDR3 region has the DNA TGCGCCAGCAGCTGGCCGGGGCGGGGGAACACCGGGGAGCTGTTTTTT. It is translated as CASSWPGRGNTGELFF.

This rearrangement joins TRBV18 to TRBJ2-7, with 8 bases that match TRBD1. With 6 bases clipped from V and 3 bases from J, the junction kept 10 bases outside the gene matches. The CDR3 is made up of 15 amino acids. The germline V gene has CDR1 KGHSH and CDR2 LQKENI. The CDR3 region has the DNA TGTGCCAGCTCGCTTATCGCACAGGGGGGCTACGAGCAGTACTTC. Encoded protein: CASSLIAQGGYEQYF.

This chain links TRBV7-8 with TRBJ1-1; 7 bases map to TRBD1. The ends lost 1 base at V and 3 bases at J; junction bases unmatched: 8. The V gene's germline CDR1 is SGHVS and CDR2 FQNEAQ. The CDR3 extends over 16 amino acids. The chain's CDR3 is CASSLDIPGQYTEAFF. Written as DNA, the CDR3 is TGTGCCAGCAGCTTAGATATCCCGGGACAGTACACTGAAGCTTTCTTT.

The V call is TRBV7-7, the J call TRBJ2-3, with TRBD2 matching 8 bases. Germline values: CDR1 SSHAT, CDR2 FNYEAQ (reference sequence). The CDR3 has 14 residues. Germline trimming cut 7 bases from V and 5 bases from J; bases unmatched to any gene: 8. CDR3 sequence reads: CASTRGGSGDTQYF. For the CDR3, the DNA is TGTGCCAGCACCCGGGGGGGGTCGGGAGATACGCAGTATTTT.

This chain joins TRBV9 and TRBJ1-3; D is unclear. V lost 0 bases to trimming and J lost 0 bases, with 7 bases between them. Germline CDR1 SGDLS, CDR2 YYNGEE. The CDR3 has 15 amino acids. The CDR3 DNA reads as TGTGCCAGCAGCGTAGGAGGGAACTCTGGAAACACCATATATTTT. Translated, it gives CASSVGGNSGNTIYF.

This clone was observed a single time. The rearrangement uses TRBV5-6 and TRBJ2-7; TRBD1 agrees at 7 bases. The germline V gene encodes CDR1 SGHDT and CDR2 YYEEEE. The CDR3 extends over 13 amino acids. Germline trimming cut 2 bases from V and 2 bases from J; bases unmatched to any gene: 1. The CDR3: CASSLDRAYEQYF. The DNA for the CDR3 is TGTGCCAGCAGCTTAGACAGGGCCTACGAGCAGTACTTC.

The chain uses TRBV7-2 and TRBJ1-2; 9 bases match TRBD1. V dropped 5 bases and J dropped 4; count of bases not matched to a gene: 8. Germline-derived CDR1 and CDR2 are SGHTA and FQGNSA. The CDR3 is 15 residues long. CDR3 region: CASSPRDREAYGYTF. The DNA of the CDR3 is TGTGCCAGCAGCCCAAGGGACAGGGAGGCCTATGGCTACACCTTC.

The sample holds one count of this clone. This chain connects TRBV7-2 to TRBJ2-1; D possibly corresponds to TRBD2 (5 bases). The CDR3 extends over 18 amino acids. V gave up 5 bases and J gave up 4 bases, with 24 bases separating them. Germline-derived CDR1 and CDR2 are SGHTA and FQGNSA. CDR3 DNA: TGTGCCAGCAGCCCCGTTTTTACAGCAGGAGGCTATTACAATGAGCAGTTCTTC. Residues: CASSPVFTAGGYYNEQFF.

The chain joins TRBV10-3 to TRBJ2-1, with TRBD2 matching over 8 bases. The V segment lost 5 bases and the J segment 5 bases; nucleotides outside the gene matches: 8. The CDR3 has 15 residues. Germline assignment: CDR1 ENHRY and CDR2 SYGVKD. Here the CDR3 reads CAISSPGLEDNEQFF. CDR3 sequence (DNA): TGTGCCATCAGTAGCCCGGGACTAGAGGACAATGAGCAGTTCTTC.

The rearrangement links TRBV15 to TRBJ2-1; 8 bases are shared with TRBD1. CDR1 and CDR2 from the germline V gene are LNHNV and YYDKDF (reference sequence). The CDR3 length is 13 residues. V was pared by 0 bases and J by 12 bases, with 4 bases of the junction left unmatched. CDR3 coding DNA: TGTGCCACCAGCAGAGATCGGGACAGGCTGCAGTTCTTC. This gives the protein CATSRDRDRLQFF.

This chain links TRBV27 with TRBJ2-5; D may be TRBD2 (6 bases). The V and J ends lost 2 bases and 4 bases respectively, with 8 bases between them. Germline V gives CDR1 MNHEY, CDR2 SMNVEV (reference sequence). The CDR3 runs to 13 residues. CDR3 DNA sequence: TGTGCCAGCAGTTTAGCGGGGAGAGAGACCCAGTACTTC. As protein: CASSLAGRETQYF.

Here the CDR3 reads CASSREGRPPNTEAFF. DNA of the CDR3: TGTGCCAGTAGCCGGGAGGGGCGGCCGCCGAACACTGAAGCTTTCTTT. This chain links TRBV19 with TRBJ1-1; TRBD1 is a possible D gene (5 bases). Germline loops: CDR1 LNHDA, CDR2 SQIVND (reference sequence). V was pared by 6 bases and J by 1 base, with 18 bases between. CDR3 length: 16 residues.

V and J are TRBV6-5 and TRBJ2-2; D remains ambiguous. Trimming removed 2 bases at V and 7 bases at J, with 5 bases between. The V gene's germline CDR1 is MNHEY and CDR2 SVGAGI. This CDR3 has 12 residues. The CDR3 nucleotides are TGTGCCAGCAGTTACCTCGGCGGGGAGCTGTTTTTT. It specifies CASSYLGGELFF.

CDR3 bases: TGTGCCAGCAGTTTAACCCCCGCGAGCTCCTACAATGAGCAGTTCTTC. Translated: CASSLTPASSYNEQFF. The gene calls are TRBV27 and TRBJ2-1; unclear D gene. This CDR3 has 16 amino acids. V was shortened by 2 bases and J by 0 bases, with 11 bases between the two germline ends. Germline CDR1 MNHEY, CDR2 SMNVEV (reference sequence).

The V and J genes are TRBV10-3 and TRBJ1-2; D unresolved. Trimming cost V 2 bases and J 0 bases, with 10 bases left between them. The CDR3 contains 15 residues. Per germline, CDR1 ENHRY and CDR2 SYGVKD. Here the CDR3 reads CAISEGRKTNYGYTF. DNA of the CDR3: TGTGCCATCAGTGAGGGCAGAAAGACTAACTATGGCTACACCTTC.

The chain links TRBV19 to TRBJ2-3; 8 bases align to TRBD2. The V gene end was trimmed by 6 bases and the J gene end by 0 bases; junction bases not matched to a gene: 11. The CDR3 runs to 17 residues. Germline CDR1 LNHDA, CDR2 SQIVND (reference sequence). The CDR3 nucleotides are TGTGCCAGTAGCGCCGGGACTAGAACCCTTAGCACAGATACGCAGTATTTT. Translation: CASSAGTRTLSTDTQYF.

This clone was counted between two and nine times. As DNA, the CDR3 is TGTGCCAGCAGTTACTCGATCCAGGCGAACACTGAAGCTTTCTTT. Translating it yields CASSYSIQANTEAFF. The V and J genes are TRBV6-6 and TRBJ1-1; D is unresolved. Germline V CDR1 and CDR2: MNHNY, SVGAGI (reference sequence). Trimming took 0 bases from V and 1 from J, leaving 9 bases between them. The CDR3 consists of 15 residues.

In its sample, this clone was seen a few times. This rearrangement joins TRBV7-3 to TRBJ2-3; 8 bases fit TRBD2. Germline assignment: CDR1 SGHTA and CDR2 FQGTGA. V trimming: 6 bases; J trimming: 8 bases; junction bases outside the gene matches: 13. The CDR3 sequence is 15 residues long. CDR3: CASRLQHTGGGTQYF. DNA for the CDR3: TGTGCCAGCAGGTTACAACACACGGGAGGGGGTACGCAGTATTTT.

The chain has TRBV28 and TRBJ2-7; 12 nucleotides match TRBD2. V dropped 3 bases and J dropped 4; count of bases not matched to a gene: 4. Per germline, CDR1 MDHEN and CDR2 SYDVKM. The CDR3 is 15 amino acids. The CDR3: CASSLTSGSRYEQYF. As DNA, the CDR3 is TGTGCCAGCAGTTTGACTAGCGGGAGTAGGTACGAGCAGTACTTC.

V and J are TRBV7-9 and TRBJ1-4, with 10 bases fitting TRBD1. Germline V gives CDR1 SEHNR, CDR2 FQNEAQ (reference sequence). With V trimmed by 4 bases and J by 7 bases, 9 bases remained unmatched. CDR3 length: 16 amino acids. CDR3 bases: TGTGCCAGCAGCTCCGGGACAGGGGCCTATGGTGAAAAACTGTTTTTT. Residues: CASSSGTGAYGEKLFF.

This clone was counted only a few times. The chain is built from TRBV6-5 and TRBJ2-2; D may be TRBD2 (5 bases). CDR1 MNHEY and CDR2 SVGAGI come from the germline V gene. Trimming pared 6 bases from V and 6 bases from J, leaving 8 bases between. The CDR3 is 12 amino acids. The CDR3, as DNA: TGTGCCAGCAGGGAGGCTCCCGGGGAGCTGTTTTTT. Translated, it gives CASREAPGELFF.

The sample holds a few counts of this clone. The rearrangement uses TRBV6-4 and TRBJ2-1, with 7 bases matching TRBD1. CDR1 MRHNA and CDR2 SNTAGT come from the germline V gene. With 5 bases clipped from V and 3 bases from J, the junction kept 7 bases outside the gene matches. CDR3 length: 15 residues. The CDR3 here is CASSSQGEYYNEQFF. In DNA, the CDR3 is TGTGCCAGCAGTTCGCAGGGGGAGTACTACAATGAGCAGTTCTTC.

The chain joins TRBV18 to TRBJ1-6; the match to TRBD1 covers 11 bases. This CDR3 comprises 15 residues. Trimming at V came to 5 bases and at J to 8 bases, leaving 5 bases not matched to a gene. Germline V lookup: CDR1 KGHSH, CDR2 LQKENI. The CDR3: CASSASGQGDSPLHF. DNA of the CDR3: TGTGCCAGCTCAGCATCGGGACAGGGGGATTCACCCCTCCACTTT.